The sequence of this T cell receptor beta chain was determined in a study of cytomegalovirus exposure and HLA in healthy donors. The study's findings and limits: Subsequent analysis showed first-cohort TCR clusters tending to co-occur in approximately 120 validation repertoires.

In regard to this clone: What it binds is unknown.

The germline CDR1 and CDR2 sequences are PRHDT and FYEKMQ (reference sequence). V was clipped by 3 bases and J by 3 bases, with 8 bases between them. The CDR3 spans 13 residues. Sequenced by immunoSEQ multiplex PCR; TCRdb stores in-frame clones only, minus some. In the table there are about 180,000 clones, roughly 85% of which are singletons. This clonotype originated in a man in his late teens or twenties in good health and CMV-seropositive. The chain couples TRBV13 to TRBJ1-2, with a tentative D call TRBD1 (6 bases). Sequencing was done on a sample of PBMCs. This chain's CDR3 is CASSFRGHYGYTF. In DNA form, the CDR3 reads TGTGCCAGCAGCTTCAGGGGACACTATGGCTACACCTTC.